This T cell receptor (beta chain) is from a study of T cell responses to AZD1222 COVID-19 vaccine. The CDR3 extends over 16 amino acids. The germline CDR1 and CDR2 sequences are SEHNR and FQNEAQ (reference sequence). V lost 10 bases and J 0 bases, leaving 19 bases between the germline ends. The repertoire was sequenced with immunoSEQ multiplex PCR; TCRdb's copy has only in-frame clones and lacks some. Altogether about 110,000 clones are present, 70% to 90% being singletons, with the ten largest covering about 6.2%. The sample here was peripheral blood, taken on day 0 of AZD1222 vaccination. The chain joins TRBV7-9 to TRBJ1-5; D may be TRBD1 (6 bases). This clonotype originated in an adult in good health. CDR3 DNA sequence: TGTGCCATCGATGAGGGGGTGGCCTATAGCAATCAGCCCCAGCATTTT. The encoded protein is CAIDEGVAYSNQPQHF.